One and the same sample provided the 12 T cell receptor beta chains below, sequenced in a study of T cell responses to AZD1222 COVID-19 vaccine. TCRdb's table, derived via immunoSEQ multiplex PCR, lists solely in-frame clones and lacks some. The sample includes about 100,000 clones, just over 90% seen only once; the top ten take around 8%. This sample comprised peripheral blood, obtained 28 days after the second AZD1222 dose. The source is an adult who received the AZD1222 COVID-19 vaccine.

This chain joins TRBV11-2 and TRBJ1-5; TRBD1 aligns across 8 bases. Germline loops: CDR1 SGHAT, CDR2 FQNNGV. J gave up 4 bases and V 5 bases, and 7 bases lay outside the gene matches. There are 15 residues in the CDR3. For the CDR3, the DNA is TGTGCCAGCAGCCGTCAGACAGGGGCAAATCAGCCCCAGCATTTT. It translates to CASSRQTGANQPQHF.

The V and J genes are TRBV7-8 and TRBJ1-2; D not certain. The germline V gene has CDR1 SGHVS and CDR2 FQNEAQ. Deletions cut 5 bases from V and 4 bases from J, with 5 bases between. CDR3 length: 11 amino acids. CDR3 sequence: CASSPAYGYTF. CDR3 DNA: TGTGCCAGCAGCCCAGCCTATGGCTACACCTTC.

The chain recombines TRBV7-8 with TRBJ2-3; D perhaps matches TRBD1 (7 bases). The CDR3 covers 16 residues. V was pared by 7 bases and J by 1 base, with 18 bases between. Germline V gives CDR1 SGHVS, CDR2 FQNEAQ. The CDR3 sequence is CASTEGWRGRTDTQYF. In nucleotides, the CDR3 is TGTGCCAGCACGGAGGGGTGGAGGGGGCGCACAGATACGCAGTATTTT.

The rearrangement links TRBV10-2 to TRBJ1-5; TRBD1 matches at 9 bases. The germline CDR1 and CDR2 sequences are WSHSY and SAAADI. The length of the CDR3 is 13 residues. J lost 7 bases, V lost 8 bases, and 6 bases had no gene match. The CDR3: CASRDRVGQPQHF. CDR3 nucleotides: TGCGCCAGCCGGGACAGGGTAGGGCAGCCCCAGCATTTT.

The gene calls are TRBV21-1 and TRBJ2-5. TRBV21-1 corresponds to a pseudogene. The CDR3 spans 15 residues. The CDR3 DNA is TGTGCCAGCCTCCTGGTCGGGGGCTCGTCAGAGACCCAGTACTTC. It is translated as CASLLVGGSSETQYF.

This clone occurred once. The rearrangement uses TRBV5-1 and TRBJ2-1; D is perhaps TRBD1 (5 bases). Germline V gene sequence: CDR1 SGHRS, CDR2 YFSETQ. The CDR3 has 15 amino acids. V lost 7 bases, J lost 2 bases, and 16 bases lay in between. In DNA, the CDR3 is TGCGCCAGCTCGAGGACAATGGCAGCCTACAATGAGCAGTTCTTC. Translated: CASSRTMAAYNEQFF.

This clone was recorded only once. The chain's CDR3 is CASNLSGQGNYGYTF. Written as DNA, the CDR3 is TGTGCCAGCAACCTGTCGGGACAGGGGAACTATGGCTACACCTTC. The chain links TRBV28 to TRBJ1-2, with 10 bases aligning to TRBD1. Germline assignment: CDR1 MDHEN and CDR2 SYDVKM. V lost 7 bases to trimming and J lost 2 bases; unmatched junction nucleotides: 7. CDR3 length: 15 amino acids.

The rearrangement links TRBV5-1 to TRBJ2-6, with D possibly being TRBD1 (6 bases). Looked up from germline, CDR1 is SGHRS and CDR2 is YFSETQ. Deletions cut 5 bases from V and 0 bases from J, with 12 bases between. The CDR3 length is 16 residues. The DNA of the CDR3 is TGCGCCAGCAGATTCGGGACAAGCTCTGGGGCCAACGTCCTGACTTTC. Residues: CASRFGTSSGANVLTF.

This clone was detected only a few times. V and J are TRBV5-4 and TRBJ2-1, with TRBD1 matching 8 bases. Germline V gene lookup returns CDR1 SGHNT and CDR2 YYREEE (reference sequence). The CDR3 is made up of 16 amino acids. J gave up 7 bases and V 2 bases, and 11 bases lay outside the gene matches. The CDR3 region has the DNA TGTGCCAGCAGCTTACCTCACAGGGGGACCCCTAATGAGCAGTTCTTC. Translation: CASSLPHRGTPNEQFF.

The V and J genes are TRBV19 and TRBJ2-4; TRBD1 matches 9 bases. V trimming: 4 bases; J trimming: 6 bases; junction bases outside the gene matches: 10. Germline V gives CDR1 LNHDA, CDR2 SQIVND (reference sequence). This CDR3 spans 16 amino acids. DNA of the CDR3: TGTGCCAGTAGTACAGGACAGGGGATCTCAGGAAACATTCAGTACTTC. This sequence encodes CASSTGQGISGNIQYF.

This sequence joins TRBV18 and TRBJ2-2; 7 bases line up with TRBD2. The ends lost 6 bases at V and 0 bases at J; junction bases unmatched: 10. Per the germline V gene, CDR1 is KGHSH and CDR2 is LQKENI. The CDR3 sequence is 17 residues long. The CDR3 DNA sequence: TGTGCCAGCTCGTTCTCCAGGAGCGGGGCGAACACCGGGGAGCTGTTTTTT. Its protein product is CASSFSRSGANTGELFF. Based on the CDR3 plus reference TRBV18 and TRBJ2-2, the full variable domain is NAGVMQNPRHLVRRRGQEARLRCSPMKGHSHVYWYRQLPEEGLKFMVYLQKENIIDESGMPKERFSAEFPKEGPSILRIQQVVRGDSAAYFCASSFSRSGANTGELFFGEGSRLTVL.

This chain uses TRBV27 with TRBJ1-2; TRBD1 agrees at 10 bases. This CDR3 has 16 amino acids. After removal of 6 bases from V and 6 bases from J, the junction contained 13 bases not matched to a gene. Germline V lookup: CDR1 MNHEY, CDR2 SMNVEV (reference sequence). The CDR3 region is CASSAEYDRGRNGYTF. DNA of the CDR3: TGTGCCAGCAGCGCAGAATATGACAGGGGGCGAAATGGCTACACCTTC.